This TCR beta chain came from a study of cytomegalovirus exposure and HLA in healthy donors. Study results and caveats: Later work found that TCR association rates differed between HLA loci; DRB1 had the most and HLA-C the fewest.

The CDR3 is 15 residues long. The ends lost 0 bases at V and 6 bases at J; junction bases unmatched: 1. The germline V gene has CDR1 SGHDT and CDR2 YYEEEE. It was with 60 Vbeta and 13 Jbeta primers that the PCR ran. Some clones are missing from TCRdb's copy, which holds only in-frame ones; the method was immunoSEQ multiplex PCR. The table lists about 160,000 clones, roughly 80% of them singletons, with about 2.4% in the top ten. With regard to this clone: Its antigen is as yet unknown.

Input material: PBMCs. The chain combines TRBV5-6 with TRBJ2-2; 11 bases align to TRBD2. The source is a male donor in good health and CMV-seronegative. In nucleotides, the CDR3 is TGTGCCAGCAGCTTGGTTAGCGGGGGGGCCGGGGAGCTGTTTTTT. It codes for CASSLVSGGAGELFF.